These T cell receptor beta chains were read from a single sample in a study of T-cell reconstitution after alpha-beta-depleted transplantation in children. TCRdb ran MiXCR on the PCR reads and lists one entry per CDR3 protein. The repertoire holds 200,000 to 250,000 distinct CDR3 sequences, with about 7% as singletons. Sample: PBMCs, taken before TCRalphabeta/CD19-depleted stem cell transplant. These receptors were collected from a boy aged 2-9 years with acute lymphoblastic leukemia, due to receive a stem cell transplant. Each CDR3 is given with its conserved first and last residue. The order of the fields is clone size, J gene, D gene, V gene, CDR3 protein, CDR3 DNA. A D gene is named only where the DNA matches it firmly. Not all rows give a size; the values are once, few, many and, for expanded clones, a class.

many TRBJ2-7 NA TRBV7-2 CASSGTTGAGGTYEQYF TGTGCCAGCAGCGGCACTACCGGGGCAGGGGGGACCTACGAGCAGTACTTC
many TRBJ2-1 TRBD2 TRBV27 CASSYYSGGATNEQFF TGTGCCAGCAGTTACTATAGCGGGGGGGCCACCAATGAGCAGTTCTTC
many TRBJ2-3 NA TRBV6-5 CASSYSISVSTDTQYF TGTGCCAGCAGTTACTCGATCTCAGTTAGCACAGATACGCAGTATTTT
many TRBJ2-1 TRBD2 TRBV28 CASSSGLAGGKHNEQFF TGTGCCAGCAGTTCGGGACTAGCGGGGGGGAAACACAATGAGCAGTTCTTC
many TRBJ1-5 NA TRBV27 CASSSTSLGQPQHF TGTGCCAGCAGTTCTACGTCCTTGGGGCAGCCCCAGCATTTT
many TRBJ2-2 NA TRBV20-1 CSARGTGELFF TGCAGTGCACGAGGCACCGGGGAGCTGTTTTTT
many TRBJ2-7 NA TRBV28 CASSLLGREQYF TGTGCCAGCAGTTTATTAGGGCGCGAGCAGTACTTC
many TRBJ2-2 NA TRBV24-1 CATSGQNTGELFF TGTGCCACCAGTGGACAGAACACCGGGGAGCTGTTTTTT
many TRBJ2-5 NA TRBV7-6 CASSLARWETQYF TGTGCCAGCAGCTTAGCGCGTTGGGAGACCCAGTACTTC
NA TRBJ2-5 NA TRBV5-1 CASSVGRGAGETQYF TGCGCCAGCAGCGTTGGACGAGGGGCTGGAGAGACCCAGTACTTC
many TRBJ2-5 TRBD2 TRBV5-1 CASSLSRGGEETQYF TGCGCCAGCAGCTTATCGCGGGGGGGCGAAGAGACCCAGTACTTC
many TRBJ2-7 NA TRBV5-1 CASSLLQGSSYEQYF TGCGCCAGCAGCTTGCTACAGGGTAGCTCCTACGAGCAGTACTTC
many TRBJ2-6 NA TRBV28 CASTGLHITGANVLTF TGTGCCAGCACGGGACTCCATATCACTGGGGCCAACGTCCTGACTTTC
NA TRBJ2-2 TRBD1 TRBV4-2 CASSQRRDRNTGELFF TGTGCCAGCAGCCAACGTAGGGACAGGAACACCGGGGAGCTGTTTTTT
few TRBJ2-1 NA TRBV7-2 CASSSKGGVYNEQFF TGTGCCAGCAGCTCGAAGGGGGGGGTATACAATGAGCAGTTCTTC
NA TRBJ2-7 NA TRBV5-3 CARSFGPHYEQYF TGTGCCAGGAGCTTTGGGCCCCACTACGAGCAGTACTTC